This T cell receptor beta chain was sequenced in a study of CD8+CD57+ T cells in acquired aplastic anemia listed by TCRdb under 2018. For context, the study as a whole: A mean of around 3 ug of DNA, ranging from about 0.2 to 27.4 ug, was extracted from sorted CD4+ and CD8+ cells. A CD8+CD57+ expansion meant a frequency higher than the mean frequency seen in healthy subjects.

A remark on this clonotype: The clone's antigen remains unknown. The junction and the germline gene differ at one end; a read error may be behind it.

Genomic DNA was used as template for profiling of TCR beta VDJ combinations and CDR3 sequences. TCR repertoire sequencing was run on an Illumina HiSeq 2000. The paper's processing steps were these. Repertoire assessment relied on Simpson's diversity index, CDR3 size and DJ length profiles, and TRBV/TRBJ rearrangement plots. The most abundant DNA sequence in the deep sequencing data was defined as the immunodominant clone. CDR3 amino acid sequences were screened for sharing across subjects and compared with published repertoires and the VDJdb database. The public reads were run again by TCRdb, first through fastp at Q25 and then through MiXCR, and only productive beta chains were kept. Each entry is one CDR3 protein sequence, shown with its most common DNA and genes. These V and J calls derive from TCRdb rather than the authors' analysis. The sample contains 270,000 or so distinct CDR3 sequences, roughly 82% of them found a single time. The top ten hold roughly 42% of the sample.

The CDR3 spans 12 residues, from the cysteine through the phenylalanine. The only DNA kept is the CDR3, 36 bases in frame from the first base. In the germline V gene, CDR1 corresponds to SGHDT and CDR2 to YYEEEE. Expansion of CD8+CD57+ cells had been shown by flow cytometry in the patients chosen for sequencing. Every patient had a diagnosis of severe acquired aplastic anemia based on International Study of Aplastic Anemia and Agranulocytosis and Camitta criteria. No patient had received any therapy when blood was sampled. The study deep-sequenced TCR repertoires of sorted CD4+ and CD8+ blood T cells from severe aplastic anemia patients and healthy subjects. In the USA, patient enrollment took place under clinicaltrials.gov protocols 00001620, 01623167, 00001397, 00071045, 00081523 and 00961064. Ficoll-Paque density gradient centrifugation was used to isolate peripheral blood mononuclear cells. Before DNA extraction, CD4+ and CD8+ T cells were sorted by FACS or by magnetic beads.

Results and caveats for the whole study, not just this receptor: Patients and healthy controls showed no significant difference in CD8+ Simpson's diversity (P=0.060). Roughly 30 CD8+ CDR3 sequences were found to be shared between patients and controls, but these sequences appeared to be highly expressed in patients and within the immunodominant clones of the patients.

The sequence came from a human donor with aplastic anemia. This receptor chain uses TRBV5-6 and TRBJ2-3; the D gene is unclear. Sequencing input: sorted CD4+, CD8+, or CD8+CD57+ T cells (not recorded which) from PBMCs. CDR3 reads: CASRLGGDTQYF. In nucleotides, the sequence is TGTGCCAGCAGGTTGGGCGGAGATACGCAGTATTTT.